This T cell receptor (beta chain) was observed in a study of synovial regulatory T cells in juvenile arthritis. Per the germline V gene, CDR1 is MNHEY and CDR2 is SMNVEV (reference sequence). The CDR3 is 15 amino acids. Only the protein is available. Notes on the study in general: Inflammation-associated Treg cells in blood had less TCR diversity than the remaining blood Treg cells. CDR3 overlap with synovial Tregs was higher for iaTregs than other blood Tregs. Largely private between patients, iaTreg TCR repertoires showed partial overlap with synovial Teff and blood CPL repertoires.

Assay used: immunoSEQ multiplex PCR; TCRdb lists only in-frame clones, some missing. Its table lists over 7,500 clones. iaTreg cells were HLA-DR+ Treg cells. As for this clone: Antigen unknown.

This sequence originates from a donor younger than 35 with juvenile idiopathic arthritis. V and J are TRBV27 and TRBJ2-3; TCRdb indicates TRBD1, and absent DNA this call remains unverified. Specimen: Treg cells from blood. The subset: HLA-DR+ inflammation-associated blood Treg cells. The CDR3 region is CASSIRRGPTDTQYF.